Below, one T cell receptor beta chain is given with its context. Its antigen is unknown. No much larger clone is present one base from it, and per-base qualities are unavailable. This sample was included in a study of CD8+CD57+ T cells in acquired aplastic anemia (dated by TCRdb to about 2018). Regarding the complete study: Extracted DNA from sorted CD4+ and CD8+ cells averaged approximately 3 ug, ranging from roughly 0.2 to 30 ug. CD8+CD57+ expansion was defined as a frequency above the mean frequency observed in healthy subjects.

Overall results and qualifications from the work: Twenty-nine CD8+ CDR3 sequences were found in both patients and controls but appeared to be highly expressed in patients and within the immunodominant clones of the patients. CD8+ Simpson's diversity did not differ significantly between patients and healthy controls (P=0.060).

For this chain, trimming is 6 bases at the V end and 5 bases at the J end, and the number of junction bases without a gene match is 6. Per the germline V gene, MGHDK is the CDR1 and SYGVNS is the CDR2. The CDR3 contains 15 residues, cysteine and phenylalanine counted. Only the CDR3 portion is preserved as DNA: 45 bases, with reading frame beginning at the first base. Genomic DNA was used as template for profiling of TCR beta VDJ combinations and CDR3 sequences. An Illumina HiSeq 2000 was used for TCR repertoire sequencing. The source study handled its data this way. Repertoires were assessed using TRBV/TRBJ rearrangement plots, CDR3 size and DJ length profiles, and Simpson's diversity index. The most abundant DNA sequence in the deep sequencing data was taken as the immunodominant clone. CDR3 amino acid sequences were screened for sharing across subjects and were compared with published repertoires and the VDJdb database. TCRdb reprocessed the public reads (quality trimming at Q25 with fastp, clone calling with MiXCR) and kept in-frame beta chains. Each entry is one CDR3 protein sequence, shown with its most common DNA and genes. TCRdb's processing, not the study's, gives the V and J calls here. Present in this sample are about 190,000 distinct CDR3 sequences, approximately 50% of which were seen just once. The ten most abundant clones make up 9.7% of the sample.

Flow cytometry had shown CD8+CD57+ cell expansion in the patients selected for sequencing. Every patient had a diagnosis of severe acquired aplastic anemia based on International Study of Aplastic Anemia and Agranulocytosis and Camitta criteria. No patient had received any therapy when blood was sampled. In the study, sorted CD4+ and CD8+ blood T cells from patients with severe aplastic anemia and from healthy subjects underwent deep sequencing of TCR repertoires. Patients were enrolled under clinicaltrials.gov protocols 00001620, 01623167, 00001397, 00071045, 00081523 and 00961064 in the USA. Ficoll-Paque density gradient centrifugation was used to isolate peripheral blood mononuclear cells. Before DNA was extracted, CD4+ and CD8+ T cells were sorted using either FACS or magnetic beads.

Sequencing input: sorted CD4+, CD8+, or CD8+CD57+ T cells (not recorded which) from PBMCs. This sequence was found in a human donor with aplastic anemia. The V gene is TRBV25-1 and the J gene is TRBJ1-4; 10 central nucleotides agree with TRBD1. The DNA sequence follows: TGTGCCAGCAGCAGGCCGGGACAGGGGAATGAAAAACTGTTTTTT. Translated, it gives CASSRPGQGNEKLFF.